The clone carrying this TCR beta chain was picked up many times. V trimming: 6 bases; J trimming: 5 bases; junction bases outside the gene matches: 4. The CDR3 contains 14 residues. The authors ran a second PCR of 7 to 11 cycles using a sample-barcoded 5' primer and a J-beta primer mix. Carrying 12 random nucleotides, a template-switch adaptor labeled each individual cDNA molecule. Each CDR3 protein gets one entry after TCRdb re-called the 5' RACE reads with MiXCR. The repertoire has roughly 1.5 million distinct CDR3 sequences, under 55% of them found once; the top ten carry about 4.1%. The sample originates from a study of blood T cells in healthy people across ages.

The receptor was isolated from a woman under 30 in good health. The J gene is TRBJ1-4, the V gene TRBV12-3 or TRBV12-4, with 9 bases fitting TRBD1. Sequenced input: blood. CDR3 sequence: CASREGQGNEKLFF. In DNA, the CDR3 is TGTGCCAGCAGGGAGGGACAGGGAAATGAAAAACTGTTTTTT.